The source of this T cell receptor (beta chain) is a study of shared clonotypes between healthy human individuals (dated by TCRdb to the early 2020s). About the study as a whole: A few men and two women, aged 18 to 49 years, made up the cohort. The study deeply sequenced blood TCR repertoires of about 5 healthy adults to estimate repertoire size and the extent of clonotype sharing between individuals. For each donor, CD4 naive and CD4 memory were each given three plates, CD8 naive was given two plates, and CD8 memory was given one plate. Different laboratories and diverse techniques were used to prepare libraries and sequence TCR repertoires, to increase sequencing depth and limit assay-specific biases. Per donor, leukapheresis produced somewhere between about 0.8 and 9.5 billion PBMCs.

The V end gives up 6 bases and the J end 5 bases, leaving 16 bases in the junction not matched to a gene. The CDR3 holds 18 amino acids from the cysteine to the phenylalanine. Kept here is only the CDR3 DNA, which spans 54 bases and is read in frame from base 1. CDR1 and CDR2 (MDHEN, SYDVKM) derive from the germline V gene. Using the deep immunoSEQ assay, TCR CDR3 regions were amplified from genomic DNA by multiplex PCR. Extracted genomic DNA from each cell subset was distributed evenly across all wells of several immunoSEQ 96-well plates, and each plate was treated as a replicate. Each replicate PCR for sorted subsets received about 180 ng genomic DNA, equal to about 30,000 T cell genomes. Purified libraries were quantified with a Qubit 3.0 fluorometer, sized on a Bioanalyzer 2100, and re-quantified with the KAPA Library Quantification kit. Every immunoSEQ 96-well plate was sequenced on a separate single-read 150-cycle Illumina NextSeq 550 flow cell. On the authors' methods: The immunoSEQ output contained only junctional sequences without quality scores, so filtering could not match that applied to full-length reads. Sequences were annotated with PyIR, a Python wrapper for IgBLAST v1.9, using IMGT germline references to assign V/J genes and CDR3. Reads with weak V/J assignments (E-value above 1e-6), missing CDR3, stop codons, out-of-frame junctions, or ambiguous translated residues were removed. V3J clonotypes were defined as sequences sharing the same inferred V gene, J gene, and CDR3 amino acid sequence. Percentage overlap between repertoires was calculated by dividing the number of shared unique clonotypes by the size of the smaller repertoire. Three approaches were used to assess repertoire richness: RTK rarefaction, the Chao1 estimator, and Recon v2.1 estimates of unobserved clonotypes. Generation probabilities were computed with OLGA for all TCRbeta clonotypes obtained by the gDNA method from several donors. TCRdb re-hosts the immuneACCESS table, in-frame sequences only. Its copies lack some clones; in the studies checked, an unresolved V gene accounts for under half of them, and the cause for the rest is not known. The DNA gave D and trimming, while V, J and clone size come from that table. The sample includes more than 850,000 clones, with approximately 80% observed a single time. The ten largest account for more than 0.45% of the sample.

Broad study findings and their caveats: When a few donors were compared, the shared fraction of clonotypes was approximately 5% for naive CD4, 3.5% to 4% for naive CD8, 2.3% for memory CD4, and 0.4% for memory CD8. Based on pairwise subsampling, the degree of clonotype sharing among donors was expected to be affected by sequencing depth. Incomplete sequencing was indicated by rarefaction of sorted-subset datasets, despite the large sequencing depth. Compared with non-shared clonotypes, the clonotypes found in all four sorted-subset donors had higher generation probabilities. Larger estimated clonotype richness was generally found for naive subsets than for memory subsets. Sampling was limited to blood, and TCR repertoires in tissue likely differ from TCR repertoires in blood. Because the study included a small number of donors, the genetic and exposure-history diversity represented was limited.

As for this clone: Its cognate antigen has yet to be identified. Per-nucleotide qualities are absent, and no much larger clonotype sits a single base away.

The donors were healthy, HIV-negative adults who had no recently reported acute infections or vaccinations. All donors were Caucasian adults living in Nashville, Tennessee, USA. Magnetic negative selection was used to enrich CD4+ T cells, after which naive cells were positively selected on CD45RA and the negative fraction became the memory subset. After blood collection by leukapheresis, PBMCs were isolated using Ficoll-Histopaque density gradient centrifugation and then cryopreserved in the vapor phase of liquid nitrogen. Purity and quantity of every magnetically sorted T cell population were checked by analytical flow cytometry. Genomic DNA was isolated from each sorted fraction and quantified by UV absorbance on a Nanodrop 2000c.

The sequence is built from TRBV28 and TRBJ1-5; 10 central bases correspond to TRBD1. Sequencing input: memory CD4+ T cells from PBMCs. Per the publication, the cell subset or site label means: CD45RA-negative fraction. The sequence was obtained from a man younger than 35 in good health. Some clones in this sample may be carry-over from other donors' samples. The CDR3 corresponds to CASSRPGQGSSPYQPQHF. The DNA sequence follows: TGTGCCAGCAGCAGGCCGGGACAGGGGTCTTCTCCTTATCAGCCCCAGCATTTT.